The 14 T cell receptor beta chains reported below all come from one sample, sequenced in a study of coeliac disease. Data came from immunoSEQ multiplex PCR; TCRdb stores just in-frame clones and leaves some out. The sample carries 6,000 or so clones, around two thirds recorded once. Sequenced sample: lymphocytes from the gut lamina propria. The source of these receptors is a man between 65 and 85 years old with active celiac disease.

The CDR3 bases are TGCGCCAGCAGCCCGACAGGGGCCGCAAGTGGCTACACCTTC. Its protein is CASSPTGAASGYTF. V usage is TRBV4-3 and J usage is TRBJ1-2, with 8 bases that match TRBD1. Germline V lookup: CDR1 LGHNA, CDR2 YSLEER. This CDR3 is built from 14 residues. V shed 4 bases and J 7 bases; nucleotides not matched to a gene: 8.

The CDR3 loop is CARPDALSRETQYF. CDR3 nucleotide sequence: TGTGCCAGGCCCGATGCTCTCTCCAGGGAGACCCAGTACTTC. The V gene is TRBV9, the J gene TRBJ2-5; D remains unclear. Germline CDR1 is SGDLS and CDR2 is YYNGEE. The CDR3 runs to 14 residues. The germline V and J ends were trimmed by 8 bases and 5 bases, with 19 bases remaining between them.

This clone was counted between two and nine times. The rearrangement links TRBV10-2 to TRBJ1-5; a weak D match, TRBD1 (5 bases). The CDR3 loop spans 13 amino acids. Trimming shortened V by 6 bases and J by 4 bases, and 10 bases separated the two germline ends. CDR1 and CDR2 from the germline V gene are WSHSY and SAAADI. The CDR3 sequence: CASSLNRNQPQHF. For the CDR3, the DNA is TGCGCCAGCAGCCTCAACAGGAATCAGCCCCAGCATTTT.

CDR3 in amino acids: CASERAGGSYEQYF. CDR3 in DNA: TGTGCCAGCGAGAGGGCAGGGGGGTCCTACGAGCAGTACTTC. The gene calls are TRBV6-1 and TRBJ2-7; tentative D call: TRBD1 (7 bases). This CDR3 contains 14 residues. Trimming stripped 8 bases from V and 1 base from J, with 15 bases between. The germline CDR1 and CDR2 sequences are MNHNS and SASEGT.

The rearrangement joins TRBV10-3 to TRBJ1-5; D is ambiguous. The germline CDR1 and CDR2 sequences are ENHRY and SYGVKD. The length of the CDR3 is 12 residues. The V end lost 6 bases, the J end lost 2 bases, and 5 bases lay between the germline ends. The CDR3 DNA sequence: TGTGCCATCAGCTCAGGCAATCAGCCCCAGCATTTT. It is translated as CAISSGNQPQHF.

Of note for this clone: Other DNA sequences in the same sample also yield this CDR3. The chain has TRBV5-1 and TRBJ1-3, with D tentatively TRBD1 (5 bases). In germline, CDR1 is SGHRS, CDR2 YFSETQ. CDR3 size: 14 residues. Trimming stripped 2 bases from V and 4 bases from J, with 10 bases between. CDR3: CASSLGASGNTIYF. The CDR3 nucleotides are TGCGCCAGCAGCTTAGGGGCGTCGGGAAACACCATATATTTT. Based on the CDR3 plus reference TRBV5-1 and TRBJ1-3, the full variable domain is KAGVTQTPRYLIKTRGQQVTLSCSPISGHRSVSWYQQTPGQGLQFLFEYFSETQRNKGNFPGRFSGRQFSNSRSEMNVSTLELGDSALYLCASSLGASGNTIYFGEGSWLTVV.

This clone came up a few times. The gene calls are TRBV10-1 and TRBJ2-7; 8 bases are shared with TRBD2. The junction had 21 bases not matched to a gene; V was cut back by 5 bases and J by 6 bases. This CDR3 comprises 18 residues. The V gene's germline CDR1 is WNHNN and CDR2 SYGVQD (reference sequence). CDR3 DNA sequence: TGCGCCAGCAGTCGAAACCCCCTGCGGAGCGGGAGTAGAAGCGAGCAGTACTTC. It specifies CASSRNPLRSGSRSEQYF.

The V call is TRBV20-1, the J call TRBJ2-5; D remains ambiguous. This CDR3 has 11 amino acids. Trimming stripped 8 bases from V and 2 bases from J, with 9 bases between. The germline CDR1 and CDR2 sequences are DFQATT and SNEGSKA (reference sequence). The CDR3 DNA reads TGCAGTCCGCGACAACAAGAGACCCAGTACTTC. Protein sequence: CSPRQQETQYF.

This CDR3 reads CASSEPSENDNEQFF. CDR3 coding DNA: TGCGCCAGCAGTGAACCTAGCGAGAACGACAATGAGCAGTTCTTC. The chain has TRBV10-1 and TRBJ2-1, with D possibly TRBD2 on 6 matching bases. Trimming shortened V by 3 bases and J by 5 bases, and 14 bases separated the two germline ends. The CDR3 is 15 residues long. Germline V gene lookup returns CDR1 WNHNN and CDR2 SYGVQD (reference sequence).

This clone showed up just a few times. This sequence joins TRBV7-2 and TRBJ2-7, with 9 bases lining up with TRBD2. V was pared by 5 bases and J by 3 bases, with 5 bases of the junction left unmatched. CDR1 SGHTA and CDR2 FQGNSA come from the germline V gene. This CDR3 spans 14 amino acids. This chain's CDR3 is CASSPTSGRYEQYF. For the CDR3, the DNA is TGTGCCAGCAGCCCGACTAGCGGCCGCTACGAGCAGTACTTC.

The rearrangement uses TRBV10-3 and TRBJ2-2; D possibly corresponds to TRBD2 (5 bases). Trimming removed 5 bases from V and 6 bases from J, with 10 bases in between. CDR3 length equals 13 residues. The germline V gene encodes CDR1 ENHRY and CDR2 SYGVKD. CDR3: CAISREGAGELFF. The CDR3 DNA reads as TGTGCCATCAGTCGGGAAGGAGCCGGGGAGCTGTTTTTT.

This chain links TRBV5-6 with TRBJ2-1; no firm D call. The germline CDR1 and CDR2 sequences are SGHDT and YYEEEE. The CDR3 runs to 11 residues. The V end lost 0 bases, the J end lost 9 bases, and 4 bases lay between the germline ends. DNA for the CDR3: TGTGCCAGCAGCTTGGTCTCTGAGCAGTTCTTC. Amino acids: CASSLVSEQFF.

To note about this clone: Other DNA sequences in the sample encode the same CDR3. The V and J genes are TRBV27 and TRBJ2-7; the D is unclear. CDR1 is MNHEY, CDR2 SMNVEV, per germline (reference sequence). V was trimmed by 0 bases and J by 0 bases, leaving 6 bases between them. The CDR3 runs to 14 residues. The CDR3 sequence is CASSLSRSSYEQYF. As DNA, the CDR3 is TGTGCCAGCAGTTTATCCCGGAGCTCCTACGAGCAGTACTTC.

This chain links TRBV28 with TRBJ2-5; D unclear. The end of the DNA is better explained by TRBJ2-7, so the J call may be wrong. The CDR3 length is 12 residues. Germline V gives CDR1 MDHEN, CDR2 SYDVKM. This chain's CDR3 is CASSTTPYEQYF. DNA of the CDR3: TGTGCCAGCAGTACTACCCCCTACGAGCAGTACTTC.